The present T cell receptor (beta chain) was sequenced within a study of T cell changes during pregnancy in multiple sclerosis. Here immunoSEQ multiplex PCR was the method, and the copy in TCRdb shows in-frame clones only, minus some. The repertoire holds tens of thousands of clones, approximately 95% seen once, with 0.4% to 0.6% in the top ten. This clone was seen a single time. There are 14 residues in the CDR3. The V segment lost 3 bases and the J segment 3 bases; nucleotides outside the gene matches: 4. CDR1 and CDR2 (germline): SGHTA, FQGTGA. The chain combines TRBV7-3 with TRBJ2-7; 8 bases are a match to TRBD1. Here the sequenced sample was CD4+ T cells from peripheral blood mononuclear cells, taken in the first trimester of pregnancy. The sequence derives from a female donor with multiple sclerosis, enrolled in a pregnancy study. The CDR3 DNA follows: TGTGCCAGCAGCTTTGGACAGGGAGGCTACGAGCAGTACTTC. Its translation: CASSFGQGGYEQYF.